This T cell receptor (beta chain) stems from a study of regulatory T cells in long-lasting Graves disease. As to time point: newly diagnosed GD, antithyroid drugs for less than 3 months. PBMC RNA served as the TCR library source. TCR beta libraries were built with iRepertoire HTBI primers and Arm-PCR of CDR3 regions. A single record per CDR3 protein comes from TCRdb applying MiXCR to the multiplex PCR reads. This repertoire shows 350,000 to 550,000 distinct CDR3 sequences, 15% found once; its top ten account for about a sixth. This sample was also put to use in a study of T cells in Graves' hyperthyroidism and ophthalmopathy. That source reports: The diagnoses drew upon clinical symptoms, serum thyroxine and TRAb, thyroid ultrasound and orbital computed tomography.

The source is a woman under 40 with Graves disease. This material consisted of peripheral blood mononuclear cells (PBMCs), taken at new diagnosis, from a patient treated with antithyroid drugs.

The CDR3 is CASSVGGSIGEQFF. As DNA, the CDR3 is TGTGCCAGCAGCGTAGGCGGGAGTATCGGTGAGCAGTTCTTC. The rearrangement links TRBV9 to TRBJ2-1; TRBD2 agrees at 7 bases. CDR1 and CDR2 from the germline V gene are SGDLS and YYNGEE. Trimming took 0 bases from V and 9 from J; bases not matched to a gene: 6. The CDR3 has 14 amino acids.